Listed here is a single T cell receptor (beta chain). Measured with immunoSEQ multiplex PCR; TCRdb has only the in-frame clones, and not every one. The profile shows around 200,000 clones, around 83% of them singletons. This entry belongs to a study of blood T cell repertoires in COVID-19. The sequenced sample was peripheral blood. This receptor was identified in a woman in her 40s with acute or convalescent COVID-19.

CDR3 protein: CVRSGGEGTDSDTEAFF. The CDR3 DNA is TGTGTCAGAAGCGGGGGGGAGGGAACAGATTCGGACACTGAAGCTTTCTTT. The chain is built from TRBV7-5 and TRBJ1-1. TRBV7-5 is a pseudogene. This CDR3 comprises 17 residues.